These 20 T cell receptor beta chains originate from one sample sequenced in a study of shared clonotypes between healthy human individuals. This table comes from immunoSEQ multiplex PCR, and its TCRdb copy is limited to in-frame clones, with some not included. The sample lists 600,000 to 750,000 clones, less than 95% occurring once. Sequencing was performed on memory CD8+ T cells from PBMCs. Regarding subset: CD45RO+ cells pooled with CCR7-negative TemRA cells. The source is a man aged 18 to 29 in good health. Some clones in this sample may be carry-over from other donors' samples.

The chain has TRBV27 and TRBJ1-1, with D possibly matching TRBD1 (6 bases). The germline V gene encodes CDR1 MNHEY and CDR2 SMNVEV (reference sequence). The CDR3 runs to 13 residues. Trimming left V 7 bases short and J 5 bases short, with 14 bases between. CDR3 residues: CASIDRLGTEAFF. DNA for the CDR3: TGTGCCAGCATAGACAGGCTGGGAACTGAAGCTTTCTTT.

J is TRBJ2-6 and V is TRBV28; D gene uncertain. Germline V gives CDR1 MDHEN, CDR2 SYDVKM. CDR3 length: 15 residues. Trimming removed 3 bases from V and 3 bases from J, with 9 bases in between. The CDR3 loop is CASSLVGRGANVLTF. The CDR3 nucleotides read TGTGCCAGCAGTTTGGTAGGGCGTGGGGCCAACGTCCTGACTTTC.

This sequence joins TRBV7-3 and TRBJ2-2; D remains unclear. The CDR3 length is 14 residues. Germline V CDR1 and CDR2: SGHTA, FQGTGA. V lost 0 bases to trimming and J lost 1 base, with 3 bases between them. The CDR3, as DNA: TGTGCCAGCAGCTTAACACGGAACACCGGGGAGCTGTTTTTT. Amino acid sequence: CASSLTRNTGELFF.

The CDR3 loop is CASSQGLMNTEAFF. CDR3 bases: TGTGCCAGCAGCCAAGGACTGATGAACACTGAAGCTTTCTTT. The chain is built from TRBV7-9 and TRBJ1-1; D uncertain. Trimming left V 5 bases short and J 0 bases short, with 10 bases between. Germline assignment: CDR1 SEHNR and CDR2 FQNEAQ (reference sequence). This CDR3 has 14 amino acids.

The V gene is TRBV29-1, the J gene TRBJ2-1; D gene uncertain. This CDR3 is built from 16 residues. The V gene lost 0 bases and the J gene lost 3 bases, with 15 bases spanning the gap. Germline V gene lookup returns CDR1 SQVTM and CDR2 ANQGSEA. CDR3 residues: CSVEDPGVGVYNEQFF. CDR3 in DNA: TGCAGCGTTGAAGATCCTGGGGTGGGCGTCTACAATGAGCAGTTCTTC.

This CDR3 is CASSLGDGSGELFF. In DNA, the CDR3 is TGTGCCAGCAGCTTAGGTGATGGCAGCGGGGAGCTGTTTTTT. The chain joins TRBV11-2 to TRBJ2-2; D is unresolved. Germline V gene data show CDR1 as SGHAT and CDR2 as FQNNGV. There are 14 residues in the CDR3. The germline V and J ends were trimmed by 1 base and 7 bases, with 10 bases remaining between them.

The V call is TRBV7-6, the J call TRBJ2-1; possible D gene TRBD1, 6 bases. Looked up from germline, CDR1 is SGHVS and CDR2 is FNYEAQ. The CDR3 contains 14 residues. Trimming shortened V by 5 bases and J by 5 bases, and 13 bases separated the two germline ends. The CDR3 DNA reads TGTGCCAGCAGCATTCCGACAGGCAACAATGAGCAGTTCTTC. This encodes CASSIPTGNNEQFF.

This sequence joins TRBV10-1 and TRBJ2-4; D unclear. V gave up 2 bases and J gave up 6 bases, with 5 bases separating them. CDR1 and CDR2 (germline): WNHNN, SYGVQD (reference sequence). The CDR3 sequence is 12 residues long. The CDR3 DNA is TGCGCCAGCAGTGAGGGTCTAAACATTCAGTACTTC. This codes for CASSEGLNIQYF.

For the CDR3, the DNA is TGTGCCAGCAGCCCACGGACAGCCATGAACACTGAAGCTTTCTTT. Its translation: CASSPRTAMNTEAFF. This chain links TRBV5-4 with TRBJ1-1; D may be TRBD1 (6 bases). Germline V gives CDR1 SGHNT, CDR2 YYREEE (reference sequence). V was pared by 4 bases and J by 0 bases, with 13 bases between. This CDR3 spans 15 amino acids. The variable domain in full, completed from reference TRBV5-4 and TRBJ1-1, reads ETGVTQSPTHLIKTRGQQVTLRCSSQSGHNTVSWYQQALGQGPQFIFQYYREEENGRGNFPPRFSGLQFPNYSSELNVNALELDDSALYLCASSPRTAMNTEAFFGQGTRLTVV.

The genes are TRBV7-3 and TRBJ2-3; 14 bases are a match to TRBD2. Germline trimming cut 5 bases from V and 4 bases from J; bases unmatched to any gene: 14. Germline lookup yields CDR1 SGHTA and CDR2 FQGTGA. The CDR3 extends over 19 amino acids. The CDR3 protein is CASSPVPGTSGRMSDTQYF. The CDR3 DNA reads TGTGCCAGCAGCCCCGTCCCCGGGACTAGCGGGAGAATGTCAGATACGCAGTATTTT.

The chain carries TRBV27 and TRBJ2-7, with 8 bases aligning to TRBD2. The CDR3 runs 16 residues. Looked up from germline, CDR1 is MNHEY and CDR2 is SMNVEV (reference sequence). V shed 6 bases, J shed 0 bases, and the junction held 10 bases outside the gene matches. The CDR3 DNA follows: TGTGCCAGCAGCCCCGGAGCGGGAGAGCTCTCCTACGAGCAGTACTTC. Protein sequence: CASSPGAGELSYEQYF.

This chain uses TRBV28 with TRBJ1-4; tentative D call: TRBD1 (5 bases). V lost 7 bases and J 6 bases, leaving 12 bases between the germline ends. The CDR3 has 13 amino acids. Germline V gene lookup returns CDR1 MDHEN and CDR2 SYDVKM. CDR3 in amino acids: CASNLWGDEKLFF. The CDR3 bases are TGTGCCAGCAATCTATGGGGCGATGAAAAACTGTTTTTT. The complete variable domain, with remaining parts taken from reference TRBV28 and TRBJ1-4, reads DVKVTQSSRYLVKRTGEKVFLECVQDMDHENMFWYRQDPGLGLRLIYFSYDVKMKEKGDIPEGYSVSREKKERFSLILESASTNQTSMYLCASNLWGDEKLFFGSGTQLSVL.

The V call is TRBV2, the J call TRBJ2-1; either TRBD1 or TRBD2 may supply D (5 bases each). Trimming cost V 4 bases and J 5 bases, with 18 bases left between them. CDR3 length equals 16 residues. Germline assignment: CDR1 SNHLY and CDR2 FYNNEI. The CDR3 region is CASSVWFRDQHNEQFF. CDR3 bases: TGTGCCAGCAGTGTATGGTTCCGGGACCAACACAATGAGCAGTTCTTC.

CDR3 bases: TGTGCCAGCAGCTGGGGATATAGTGCTCAGAGCATGAACACTGAAGCTTTCTTT. Amino acid sequence: CASSWGYSAQSMNTEAFF. The chain carries TRBV7-8 and TRBJ1-1, with unresolved D. This CDR3 has 18 amino acids. Trimming left V 4 bases short and J 0 bases short, with 21 bases between. Germline loops: CDR1 SGHVS, CDR2 FQNEAQ.

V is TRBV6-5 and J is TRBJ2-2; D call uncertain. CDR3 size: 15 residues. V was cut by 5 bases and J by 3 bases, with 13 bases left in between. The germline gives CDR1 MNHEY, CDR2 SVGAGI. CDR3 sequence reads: CASSTSWADTGELFF. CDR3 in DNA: TGTGCCAGCAGTACGTCTTGGGCGGACACCGGGGAGCTGTTTTTT.

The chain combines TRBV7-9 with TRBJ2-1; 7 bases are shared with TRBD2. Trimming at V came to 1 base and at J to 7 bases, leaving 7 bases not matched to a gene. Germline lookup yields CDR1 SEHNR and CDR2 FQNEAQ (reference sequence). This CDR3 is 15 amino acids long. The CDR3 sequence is CASSLGREMQNEQFF. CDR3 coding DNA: TGTGCCAGCAGCTTAGGGCGGGAGATGCAGAATGAGCAGTTCTTC.

The CDR3: CASSILGGGGGAFF. CDR3 in DNA: TGTGCCAGTAGTATATTAGGGGGCGGCGGTGGGGCTTTCTTT. V usage is TRBV19 and J usage is TRBJ1-1; the match to TRBD1 covers 7 bases. Germline V gene sequence: CDR1 LNHDA, CDR2 SQIVND (reference sequence). The V and J ends lost 2 bases and 11 bases, in that order; junction bases with no gene match: 11. The CDR3 loop spans 14 amino acids.

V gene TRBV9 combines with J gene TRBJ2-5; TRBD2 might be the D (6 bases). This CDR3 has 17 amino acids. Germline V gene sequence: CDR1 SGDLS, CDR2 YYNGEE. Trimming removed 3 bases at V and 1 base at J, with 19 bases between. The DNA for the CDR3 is TGTGCCAGCAGCGCTCCGAAGGACGGAGGGATCCAAGAGACCCAGTACTTC. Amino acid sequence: CASSAPKDGGIQETQYF.

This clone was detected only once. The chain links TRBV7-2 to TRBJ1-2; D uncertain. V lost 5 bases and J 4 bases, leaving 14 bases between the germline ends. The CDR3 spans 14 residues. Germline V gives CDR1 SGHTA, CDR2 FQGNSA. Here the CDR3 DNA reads TGTGCCAGCAGCGGAAGGACGGACTTCTATGGCTACACCTTC. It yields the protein CASSGRTDFYGYTF.

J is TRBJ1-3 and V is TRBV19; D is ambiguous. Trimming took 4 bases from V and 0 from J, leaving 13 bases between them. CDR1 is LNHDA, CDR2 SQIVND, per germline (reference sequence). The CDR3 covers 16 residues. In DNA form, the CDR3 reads TGTGCCAGTAGTAAATACCGACGGAGCTCTGGAAACACCATATATTTT. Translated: CASSKYRRSSGNTIYF.